The 26 T cell receptor beta chains given below trace back to one sample, sequenced in a study of beta chain features in type 1 diabetes. TCRB transcripts that were expressed got sequenced, as all of the isolated RNA had been reverse transcribed. Using immunoSEQ multiplex PCR, the repertoire was profiled, and TCRdb retains in-frame clones only, with some absent. The table has about 270,000 clones, 13% to 15% seen once; the top ten hold roughly 0.028%. The specimen was naive CD4+ T cells from blood. All receptors derive from a woman between 40 and 55 years old in good health.

There are a few counts of this clone. V usage is TRBV6-1 and J usage is TRBJ2-4, with no clear D. This CDR3 contains 15 residues. Germline V CDR1 and CDR2: MNHNS, SASEGT. V was shortened by 2 bases and J by 6 bases, with 14 bases between the two germline ends. CDR3 DNA sequence: TGTGCCAGCAGTGAATATCCCAGGCAGCCAAACATTCAGTACTTC. Residues: CASSEYPRQPNIQYF.

The rearrangement uses TRBV9 and TRBJ2-3; TRBD2 matches at 9 bases. Germline-derived CDR1 and CDR2 are SGDLS and YYNGEE. The CDR3 is 15 amino acids. Trimming took 0 bases from V and 1 from J; bases not matched to a gene: 0. The CDR3 DNA follows: TGTGCCAGCAGCGTAGGCGGGGGGGGCACAGATACGCAGTATTTT. Amino acids: CASSVGGGGTDTQYF. Supplemented by reference TRBV9 and TRBJ2-3, the full variable domain reads DSGVTQTPKHLITATGQRVTLRCSPRSGDLSVYWYQQSLDQGLQFLIQYYNGEERAKGNILERFSAQQFPDLHSELNLSSLELGDSALYFCASSVGGGGTDTQYFGPGTRLTVL.

This clone appeared a few times. V usage is TRBV7-9 and J usage is TRBJ2-3; the match to TRBD1 covers 10 bases. The CDR3 consists of 17 residues. V gave up 2 bases and J gave up 3 bases; unmatched junction bases: 8. Germline assignment: CDR1 SEHNR and CDR2 FQNEAQ (reference sequence). The CDR3 sequence: CASSLPAGQGFTDTQYF. For the CDR3, the DNA is TGTGCCAGCAGCTTACCGGCGGGACAGGGGTTTACAGATACGCAGTATTTT.

This clone was seen only a few times. The rearrangement joins TRBV10-1 to TRBJ2-1; TRBD2 agrees at 9 bases. The CDR3 is made up of 17 amino acids. J lost 5 bases, V lost 0 bases, and 8 bases had no gene match. Per the germline V gene, CDR1 is WNHNN and CDR2 is SYGVQD (reference sequence). The CDR3 protein is CASSESSWRGGHNEQFF. The DNA of the CDR3 is TGCGCCAGCAGTGAGTCTTCATGGCGGGGGGGCCACAATGAGCAGTTCTTC.

This clone showed up just a few times. The chain is built from TRBV5-1 and TRBJ2-7; weak D call: TRBD1 (5 bases). Between the trimmed V and J ends, which lost 4 bases and 2 bases, there was a span of 13 bases. The V gene's germline CDR1 is SGHRS and CDR2 YFSETQ. There are 14 residues in the CDR3. The CDR3 nucleotides are TGCGCCAGCAGCCCAGTAGGGGAACCCTACGAGCAGTACTTC. Its protein product is CASSPVGEPYEQYF. Drawing the rest from reference TRBV5-1 and TRBJ2-7, the complete variable domain is KAGVTQTPRYLIKTRGQQVTLSCSPISGHRSVSWYQQTPGQGLQFLFEYFSETQRNKGNFPGRFSGRQFSNSRSEMNVSTLELGDSALYLCASSPVGEPYEQYFGPGTRLTVT.

The chain links TRBV2 to TRBJ1-6; maybe TRBD1 (6 bases). V dropped 6 bases and J dropped 0 bases, with 6 bases sitting between them. The CDR3 consists of 14 residues. Germline V CDR1 and CDR2: SNHLY, FYNNEI. This CDR3 is CASRDSSYNSPLHF. As DNA, the CDR3 is TGTGCCAGCAGGGACAGCTCCTATAATTCACCCCTCCACTTT.

The V call is TRBV25-1, the J call TRBJ1-1; maybe TRBD1 (6 bases). Germline loops: CDR1 MGHDK, CDR2 SYGVNS. V gave up 6 bases and J gave up 0 bases, with 17 bases separating them. CDR3 length equals 16 residues. CDR3 region: CASSYRQGPMNTEAFF. The CDR3 DNA reads as TGTGCCAGCAGCTATCGGCAGGGGCCTATGAACACTGAAGCTTTCTTT.

V usage is TRBV27 and J usage is TRBJ2-7, with a tentative D call TRBD1 (5 bases). The CDR3 runs to 13 residues. V was trimmed by 4 bases and J by 5 bases, leaving 12 bases between them. Looked up from germline, CDR1 is MNHEY and CDR2 is SMNVEV (reference sequence). CDR3 region: CASSWVQGHEQYF. The CDR3 DNA sequence: TGTGCCAGCAGTTGGGTGCAGGGCCACGAGCAGTACTTC.

There are a few counts of this clone. This chain joins TRBV19 and TRBJ2-1, with 10 bases identical to TRBD2. The CDR3 runs 14 residues. Germline trimming cut 3 bases from V and 8 bases from J; bases unmatched to any gene: 4. Germline CDR1 and CDR2: LNHDA and SQIVND (reference sequence). DNA of the CDR3: TGTGCCAGTAGTATCGGACTAGCGGCCGATGAGCAGTTCTTC. Its translation: CASSIGLAADEQFF. The full variable domain, rest sourced from reference TRBV19 and TRBJ2-1, is DGGITQSPKYLFRKEGQNVTLSCEQNLNHDAMYWYRQDPGQGLRLIYYSQIVNDFQKGDIAEGYSVSREKKESFPLTVTSAQKNPTAFYLCASSIGLAADEQFFGPGTRLTVL.

This clone was seen a handful of times. The rearrangement uses TRBV18 and TRBJ2-7, with TRBD2 matching 11 bases. This CDR3 region has 16 residues. Germline V gives CDR1 KGHSH, CDR2 LQKENI. With V trimmed by 5 bases and J by 4 bases, 10 bases remained unmatched. The CDR3 region is CASSSTALAGEYEQYF. CDR3 sequence (DNA): TGTGCCAGCTCATCCACGGCACTAGCGGGAGAGTACGAGCAGTACTTC. Full variable domain (rest looked up from reference TRBV18 and TRBJ2-7): NAGVMQNPRHLVRRRGQEARLRCSPMKGHSHVYWYRQLPEEGLKFMVYLQKENIIDESGMPKERFSAEFPKEGPSILRIQQVVRGDSAAYFCASSSTALAGEYEQYFGPGTRLTVT.

This clone was seen just once. The chain uses TRBV28 and TRBJ1-2, with 7 bases lining up with TRBD1. The length of the CDR3 is 14 residues. V lost 5 bases to trimming and J lost 7 bases; unmatched junction nucleotides: 10. Germline V lookup: CDR1 MDHEN, CDR2 SYDVKM. The CDR3 is CASSPPQGRRGYTF. CDR3 in DNA: TGTGCCAGCAGTCCCCCACAGGGGAGGCGTGGCTACACCTTC.

In DNA form, the CDR3 reads TGTGCCAGCAGCTTAGGGCAGTTGAACACTGAAGCTTTCTTT. This translates into CASSLGQLNTEAFF. This sequence joins TRBV7-9 and TRBJ1-1; D unresolved. Between the trimmed V and J ends, which lost 1 base and 0 bases, there was a span of 6 bases. This CDR3 contains 14 residues. CDR1 and CDR2 from the germline V gene are SEHNR and FQNEAQ (reference sequence).

The V and J genes are TRBV7-8 and TRBJ2-3; the match to TRBD2 covers 14 bases. J was trimmed by 3 bases and V by 0 bases; bases with no gene match: 8. The CDR3 loop spans 19 amino acids. Germline V lookup: CDR1 SGHVS, CDR2 FQNEAQ. This CDR3 is CASSLASGTSGGQTDTQYF. CDR3 bases: TGTGCCAGCAGCTTAGCCTCCGGGACTAGCGGGGGCCAGACAGATACGCAGTATTTT.

This clone turned up a few times. This chain uses TRBV5-1 with TRBJ2-5, with 10 bases matching TRBD2. The CDR3 sequence is 15 residues long. The junction had 4 bases not matched to a gene; V was cut back by 0 bases and J by 5 bases. Germline CDR1 SGHRS, CDR2 YFSETQ. The CDR3 coding sequence is TGCGCCAGCAGCTTGGCAGCGGGGGGGTATGAGACCCAGTACTTC. Amino acid sequence: CASSLAAGGYETQYF.

The gene calls are TRBV4-2 and TRBJ2-7; 12 bases match TRBD1. Trimming removed 1 base from V and 4 bases from J; junction bases left unmatched: 11. The CDR3 contains 18 residues. The germline V gene has CDR1 LGHNA and CDR2 YNFKEQ. The CDR3 coding sequence is TGTGCCAGCAGCCAAGGGGGACTACGGGACAGGGGGCCGTACGAGCAGTACTTC. Its protein is CASSQGGLRDRGPYEQYF.

J is TRBJ2-7 and V is TRBV19; 9 nucleotides align to TRBD1. Germline trimming cut 5 bases from V and 6 bases from J; bases unmatched to any gene: 14. The germline CDR1 and CDR2 sequences are LNHDA and SQIVND (reference sequence). The CDR3 spans 16 residues. The CDR3 loop reads CASSWDPGQGTGEQYF. In DNA form, the CDR3 reads TGTGCCAGTAGTTGGGACCCGGGACAGGGTACCGGCGAGCAGTACTTC.

This clone was counted only a few times. The chain employs TRBV7-9 and TRBJ2-7, with 8 bases that match TRBD2. The CDR3 spans 16 residues. Germline V gene lookup returns CDR1 SEHNR and CDR2 FQNEAQ (reference sequence). V gave up 4 bases and J gave up 5 bases; unmatched junction bases: 13. CDR3 sequence (DNA): TGTGCCAGCAGCTCAGTAGCGGGGAGGTGGTACGACGAGCAGTACTTC. Amino acids: CASSSVAGRWYDEQYF.

This clone was seen a handful of times. The CDR3 reads CASSVAGRYNEQFF. In nucleotides, the CDR3 is TGTGCCAGCAGTGTGGCGGGGAGGTACAATGAGCAGTTCTTC. The chain is built from TRBV7-8 and TRBJ2-1, with a weak D call TRBD2 (6 bases). Trimming shortened V by 6 bases and J by 4 bases, and 13 bases separated the two germline ends. This CDR3 is 14 amino acids long. The V gene's germline CDR1 is SGHVS and CDR2 FQNEAQ.

J is TRBJ2-7 and V is TRBV5-1; the D gene is possibly TRBD2 (5 bases). Trimming left V 4 bases short and J 6 bases short, with 11 bases between. The length of the CDR3 is 12 residues. Looked up from germline, CDR1 is SGHRS and CDR2 is YFSETQ. The CDR3 loop is CASSPGSGEQYF. As DNA, the CDR3 is TGCGCCAGCAGCCCGGGGAGCGGCGAGCAGTACTTC. Together with reference TRBV5-1 and TRBJ2-7, the CDR3 gives the full variable domain: KAGVTQTPRYLIKTRGQQVTLSCSPISGHRSVSWYQQTPGQGLQFLFEYFSETQRNKGNFPGRFSGRQFSNSRSEMNVSTLELGDSALYLCASSPGSGEQYFGPGTRLTVT.

The table lists this clone with a few counts. The rearrangement joins TRBV2 to TRBJ2-2; 9 bases line up with TRBD2. The CDR3 loop spans 15 amino acids. CDR1 SNHLY and CDR2 FYNNEI come from the germline V gene. With 7 bases clipped from V and 4 bases from J, the junction kept 7 bases outside the gene matches. The CDR3 spells CASTPAGGRTGELFF. For the CDR3, the DNA is TGTGCCAGCACACCGGCGGGGGGGCGCACCGGGGAGCTGTTTTTT.

This clone has just a few counts. The rearrangement uses TRBV7-9 and TRBJ2-2; no clear D gene. This CDR3 has 14 amino acids. From germline, CDR1 is SEHNR and CDR2 FQNEAQ (reference sequence). V lost 3 bases and J 0 bases, leaving 5 bases between the germline ends. Here the CDR3 reads CASSFQTNTGELFF. CDR3 nucleotides: TGTGCCAGCAGCTTCCAGACGAACACCGGGGAGCTGTTTTTT.

The chain joins TRBV19 to TRBJ2-3; possibly TRBD2 for D (6 bases). Germline V gives CDR1 LNHDA, CDR2 SQIVND (reference sequence). This CDR3 is 13 amino acids long. The V gene lost 4 bases and the J gene lost 5 bases, with 10 bases spanning the gap. CDR3 protein: CASSKTSEDTQYF. CDR3 nucleotides: TGTGCCAGTAGTAAGACTAGTGAAGATACGCAGTATTTT.

This clone was observed a handful of times. The CDR3 DNA reads as TGCGCCAGCAGCCAACCTAGGGGCAGGGACTACGAGCAGTACTTC. Translating it yields CASSQPRGRDYEQYF. The rearrangement links TRBV4-1 to TRBJ2-7, with D perhaps TRBD1 (5 bases). The germline CDR1 and CDR2 sequences are MGHRA and YSYEKL. With 2 bases removed from V and 3 bases from J, the gap between germline ends came to 14 bases. The length of the CDR3 is 15 residues.

The chain combines TRBV4-3 with TRBJ1-5; D is unresolved. Trimming took 0 bases from V and 6 from J, leaving 9 bases between them. The germline CDR1 and CDR2 sequences are LGHNA and YSLEER. The length of the CDR3 is 14 residues. The CDR3 protein is CASSQEPGGQPQHF. The CDR3 coding sequence is TGCGCCAGCAGCCAAGAACCGGGAGGTCAGCCCCAGCATTTT.

This clone was observed a handful of times. V gene TRBV15 combines with J gene TRBJ1-6; tentatively, D is TRBD1 (5 bases). CDR1 LNHNV and CDR2 YYDKDF come from the germline V gene (reference sequence). The ends were cut back, 1 base at V and 9 bases at J, with 10 bases in the middle. The CDR3 contains 14 residues. CDR3 nucleotides: TGTGCCACCAGCAGAGTAGGGGTGGGTTCACCCCTCCACTTT. Protein: CATSRVGVGSPLHF.

The chain combines TRBV4-1 with TRBJ1-3, with 7 positions matching TRBD1. The CDR3 extends over 17 amino acids. V lost 1 base to trimming and J lost 4 bases; unmatched junction nucleotides: 10. Germline values: CDR1 MGHRA, CDR2 YSYEKL. The CDR3 DNA sequence: TGCGCCAGCAGCCAAGTCTTACAGGGGTTACGCGGAAACACCATATATTTT. Amino acids: CASSQVLQGLRGNTIYF.